Listed below are T cell receptor beta chains from one sample, sequenced in a study of blood T cell repertoires in COVID-19. The data were produced by immunoSEQ multiplex PCR, yet TCRdb's version contains in-frame clones alone and is incomplete. Of under 9,500 clones in the sample, 70% to 90% are singletons; the top ten hold 6.5% to 9%. The source material was peripheral blood. The source of these receptors is a human donor in a cohort sampled during active COVID-19. Each CDR3 is given with its conserved first and last residue. Fields, in order: J gene, D gene, V gene, CDR3 protein. The D gene is left open where the match is weak.

TRBJ2-7,TRBD2,TRBV2,CASNTWGGEQYF
TRBJ2-2,NA,TRBV5-1,CASSRGQNTGELFF
TRBJ2-2,TRBD1,TRBV7-9,CASSWDRGVPGELFF
TRBJ1-5,TRBD1,TRBV18,CASSPGDRDPGQPQHF
TRBJ2-7,NA,TRBV7-9,CASSFPAGASENEQYF
TRBJ1-5,TRBD1,TRBV18,CASSPRGQPGQYNQPQHF
TRBJ2-1,NA,TRBV6-5,CASRQAYSYNEQFF
TRBJ2-2,TRBD2,TRBV18,CASSPTSGGTTGELFF
TRBJ2-7,TRBD1,TRBV7-9,CASSRPGTGDYEQYF
TRBJ1-1,NA,TRBV7-8,CASSLSGNRIPEMNTEAFF
TRBJ2-7,TRBD2,TRBV14,CASSLGLAGGTYEQYF
TRBJ2-2,TRBD2,TRBV29-1,CSVTGGPTGELFF
TRBJ2-6,TRBD1,TRBV28,CASSLLQGAGANVLTF
TRBJ2-7,NA,TRBV7-9,CASSFASEQYF
TRBJ2-7,NA,TRBV7-9,CASSSGQEQYF
TRBJ1-2,NA,TRBV30,CAWRTQSGAYGYTF
TRBJ2-1,TRBD1,TRBV6-5,CASSTGQGGQFF
TRBJ2-3,TRBD1,TRBV24-1,CATSDAGGSGPDTQYF
TRBJ2-7,NA,TRBV7-8,CASSLDGWATPLGYF
TRBJ1-1,TRBD1,TRBV7-9,CASGGTALNTEAFF
TRBJ2-3,TRBD2,TRBV24-1,CATSDGPGLDPDTQYF
TRBJ2-7,TRBD1,TRBV19,CASSIGTGNSYEQYF
TRBJ2-7,TRBD1,TRBV5-6,CASSFRGSLYEQYF
TRBJ1-2,NA,TRBV14,CASSSQQNYGYTF
TRBJ2-7,NA,TRBV13,CASSATRDEQYF